This passage covers 29 T cell receptor beta chains from one sample sequenced in a study of T cell repertoires in cytomegalovirus infection. TCRdb redid the calling of the reads with MiXCR, one entry per CDR3 protein. Of 800,000 to 950,000 distinct CDR3 sequences in the sample, less than 35% were seen once. These receptors' targets are unknown. Here the sequenced sample was cultured CD8+ T cells from PBMCs, taken from culture after CMV antigen stimulation. The receptors originated from a human donor in good health (CMV status not recorded). Some clones in this sample may be carry-over from other donors' samples.

Only a few counts were recorded for this clonotype. The chain carries TRBV6-2 or TRBV6-3 and TRBJ2-2; 10 bases line up with TRBD2. CDR3 length equals 16 residues. Germline-derived CDR1 and CDR2 are MNHEY and SVGEGT. The J segment lost 6 bases and the V segment lost 2 bases, leaving 6 bases of the junction unmatched. CDR3 sequence (DNA): TGTGCCAGCAGTTACAGGCTAGCGGGGGCCCCCGGGGAGCTGTTTTTT. It is translated as CASSYRLAGAPGELFF.

The chain employs TRBV6-5 and TRBJ1-1, with D perhaps TRBD1 (5 bases). The germline V gene has CDR1 MNHEY and CDR2 SVGAGI. V lost 7 bases, J lost 1 base, and 10 bases lay in between. The CDR3 totals 13 residues. Written as DNA, the CDR3 is TGTGCCAGCACCGGGGGATGGAACACTGAAGCTTTCTTT. Its protein is CASTGGWNTEAFF.

The chain joins TRBV6-6 to TRBJ1-2; D gene unclear. Trimming shortened V by 4 bases and J by 4 bases, and 10 bases separated the two germline ends. The CDR3 is made up of 13 amino acids. CDR1 and CDR2 from the germline V gene are MNHNY and SVGAGI (reference sequence). The CDR3 region is CASSSDGFYGYTF. In DNA, the CDR3 is TGTGCCAGCAGTTCGGACGGGTTCTATGGCTACACCTTC.

In this sample, this clonotype turned up a few times. The chain combines TRBV12-3 or TRBV12-4 with TRBJ1-5; D remains unclear. This CDR3 is built from 13 residues. V was cut by 1 base and J by 11 bases, with 12 bases left in between. The DNA for the CDR3 is TGTGCCAGCAGTTTAGACGGCCCCAGATCCCAGCATTTT. This gives the protein CASSLDGPRSQHF.

The V and J genes are TRBV12-3 or TRBV12-4 and TRBJ2-7; 16 bases fit TRBD2. This CDR3 comprises 16 residues. J gave up 0 bases and V 6 bases, and 2 bases lay outside the gene matches. In DNA, the CDR3 is TGTGCCAGCAGGGGACTAGCGGGGGGGAGCTCCTACGAGCAGTACGTC. This codes for CASRGLAGGSSYEQYV.

This clonotype was found once. The V call is TRBV6-5, the J call TRBJ2-1, with D unresolved. V was shortened by 0 bases and J by 6 bases, with 9 bases between the two germline ends. The CDR3 is 14 amino acids. Germline CDR1 reads MNHEY; CDR2 reads SVGAGI. CDR3 in amino acids: CASSYSGHLNEQFF. The CDR3 DNA follows: TGTGCCAGCAGTTACTCCGGTCACCTCAATGAGCAGTTCTTC.

V is TRBV4-1 and J is TRBJ1-6, with TRBD1 matching over 9 bases. CDR3 size: 16 residues. Germline values: CDR1 MGHRA, CDR2 YSYEKL. V was pared by 0 bases and J by 8 bases, with 5 bases of the junction left unmatched. CDR3 residues: CASSQDAGQGHSPLHF. CDR3 bases: TGCGCCAGCAGCCAAGATGCGGGACAGGGACATTCACCCCTCCACTTT.

The rearrangement links TRBV6-6 to TRBJ1-3; no reliable D call. Germline lookup yields CDR1 MNHNY and CDR2 SVGAGI (reference sequence). The V gene lost 0 bases and the J gene lost 3 bases, with 21 bases spanning the gap. The CDR3 runs to 19 residues. CDR3 sequence (DNA): TGTGCCAGCAGTTACTCGAATCTCCCAATTCCCGGGCTTGGAAACACCATATATTTT. Its protein is CASSYSNLPIPGLGNTIYF.

This clonotype was counted only a few times. The genes are TRBV6-5 and TRBJ1-1; no firm D call. Trimming cost V 0 bases and J 1 base, with 9 bases left between them. CDR1 MNHEY and CDR2 SVGAGI come from the germline V gene. The CDR3 length is 15 residues. Here the CDR3 reads CASSYSWAKNTEAFF. The CDR3 DNA is TGTGCCAGCAGTTACTCTTGGGCCAAGAACACTGAAGCTTTCTTT.

This chain connects TRBV7-2 to TRBJ2-5, with 12 bases aligning to TRBD2. Unmatched junction bases numbered 4, after V lost 5 bases and J lost 3 bases. Germline values: CDR1 SGHTA, CDR2 FQGNSA. There are 15 residues in the CDR3. The CDR3 DNA reads TGTGCCAGCAGCGCCTGGACTAGCGGGGAAGAGACCCAGTACTTC. This sequence encodes CASSAWTSGEETQYF.

The genes are TRBV19 and TRBJ1-1; D is possibly TRBD1 (5 bases). Germline lookup yields CDR1 LNHDA and CDR2 SQIVND (reference sequence). Between the trimmed V and J ends, which lost 4 bases and 8 bases, there was a span of 11 bases. This CDR3 has 12 residues. In DNA, the CDR3 is TGTGCCAGTAGTACGAGACAGCTAGAAGCTTTCTTT. Protein product: CASSTRQLEAFF.

Here the CDR3 DNA reads TGCAGTGCTAGAGATGAGACTAGCGGGGCCCCAGATACGCAGTATTTT. Translation gives CSARDETSGAPDTQYF. The chain couples TRBV20-1 to TRBJ2-3; 11 bases agree with TRBD2. Trimming cost V 0 bases and J 4 bases; bases outside gene matches: 6. The CDR3 runs 16 residues. Germline V gene lookup returns CDR1 DFQATT and CDR2 SNEGSKA (reference sequence).

The V call is TRBV12-3 or TRBV12-4, the J call TRBJ1-4; D gene ambiguous. The CDR3 runs to 15 residues. The V end lost 5 bases, the J end lost 5 bases, and 15 bases lay between the germline ends. CDR3 sequence: CASSHRKGLNEKLFF. CDR3 nucleotide sequence: TGTGCCAGCAGTCACCGCAAGGGCCTAAATGAAAAACTGTTTTTT.

The sample holds many counts of this clonotype. The chain joins TRBV7-2 to TRBJ2-4; 7 nucleotides line up with TRBD1. Per the germline V gene, CDR1 is SGHTA and CDR2 is FQGNSA. The CDR3 is made up of 17 amino acids. V gave up 2 bases and J gave up 7 bases; unmatched junction bases: 14. CDR3 sequence (DNA): TGTGCCAGCAGCTTAAAAGGGGGCGAGGGGCCCCGCAACATTCAGTACTTC. This codes for CASSLKGGEGPRNIQYF.

This chain joins TRBV7-2 and TRBJ2-5, with D uncertain. V lost 1 base to trimming and J lost 1 base, with 10 bases between them. This CDR3 is 15 amino acids long. Germline lookup yields CDR1 SGHTA and CDR2 FQGNSA. CDR3 sequence (DNA): TGTGCCAGCAGCTTAGAGGGCCGGTTCCAAGAGACCCAGTACTTC. The encoded protein is CASSLEGRFQETQYF.

The chain employs TRBV27 and TRBJ1-1; TRBD1 matches 7 bases. J lost 1 base, V lost 8 bases, and 7 bases had no gene match. The CDR3 loop spans 14 amino acids. Germline lookup yields CDR1 MNHEY and CDR2 SMNVEV (reference sequence). The CDR3 loop is CASAYGTANTEAFF. CDR3 DNA sequence: TGTGCCAGCGCCTATGGGACAGCGAACACTGAAGCTTTCTTT.

There are many counts of this clonotype. The chain is built from TRBV27 and TRBJ1-5, with a weak D call TRBD1 (5 bases). This CDR3 spans 14 amino acids. CDR1 is MNHEY and CDR2 is SMNVEV in the germline V gene (reference sequence). V lost 6 bases to trimming and J lost 1 base, with 10 bases between them. CDR3 bases: TGTGCCAGCAGGGGAGGGGCGAGCAATCAGCCCCAGCATTTT. It is translated as CASRGGASNQPQHF.

The chain joins TRBV12-5 to TRBJ2-7; 7 bases line up with TRBD2. CDR3 size: 15 residues. Germline assignment: CDR1 LGHNT and CDR2 FRNRAP. Germline trimming cut 1 base from V and 0 bases from J; bases unmatched to any gene: 3. The CDR3 bases are TGTGCTAGTGGTTTGGGCAGGGAGGGCTCCTACGAGCAGTACGTC. This sequence encodes CASGLGREGSYEQYV.

This clonotype appeared many times. The V and J genes are TRBV6-6 and TRBJ1-5; tentatively, D is TRBD1 (6 bases). This CDR3 comprises 14 residues. The V gene lost 6 bases and the J gene lost 3 bases, with 12 bases spanning the gap. Germline CDR1 and CDR2: MNHNY and SVGAGI (reference sequence). This chain's CDR3 is CASRWAGDNQPQHF. The CDR3 bases are TGTGCCAGCAGGTGGGCAGGGGACAATCAGCCCCAGCATTTT.

Remarks on this clonotype: The junction shows a germline mismatch at one end, possibly a read error. The chain joins TRBV28 to TRBJ1-5, with D perhaps TRBD1 (5 bases). The CDR3 extends over 15 amino acids. Germline CDR1 is MDHEN and CDR2 is SYDVKM. CDR3 protein: CASRPGTGLNEPQHF. CDR3 nucleotide sequence: TGTGCCAGCAGACCCGGGACCGGGCTCAATGAGCCCCAGCATTTT.

This clonotype has only a few counts. CDR3 in DNA: TGTGCCAGCAGCCTCTTTAAGGACAGGGCTGAAGAGCAGTACGTC. Residues: CASSLFKDRAEEQYV. The chain is built from TRBV6-1 and TRBJ2-7, with 8 positions matching TRBD1. J was trimmed by 7 bases and V by 6 bases; bases with no gene match: 14. Germline assignment: CDR1 MNHNS and CDR2 SASEGT. The CDR3 has 15 residues.

This clonotype was counted a few times. V and J are TRBV19 and TRBJ2-7; 8 nucleotides agree with TRBD1. Germline V gene data show CDR1 as LNHDA and CDR2 as SQIVND (reference sequence). With 6 bases clipped from V and 3 bases from J, the junction kept 10 bases outside the gene matches. The CDR3 is 15 residues long. The CDR3 loop is CASSHGQGPGYEQYF. The CDR3 DNA follows: TGTGCCAGTAGCCACGGACAGGGACCTGGCTACGAGCAGTACTTC.

The rearrangement joins TRBV20-1 to TRBJ1-2; D might be TRBD1 (6 bases). V gave up 7 bases and J gave up 12 bases, with 15 bases separating them. This CDR3 comprises 10 residues. From germline, CDR1 is DFQATT and CDR2 SNEGSKA (reference sequence). The CDR3 sequence is CSVREGDNTF. CDR3 in DNA: TGCAGTGTTAGGGAGGGGGATAACACCTTC.

This clonotype was counted many times. The V call is TRBV7-9, the J call TRBJ2-5, with 8 bases matching TRBD2. Germline CDR1 and CDR2: SEHNR and FQNEAQ (reference sequence). The J segment lost 3 bases and the V segment lost 1 base, leaving 1 base of the junction unmatched. The CDR3 runs 14 residues. The CDR3: CASSLDSGEETQYF. The DNA of the CDR3 is TGTGCCAGCAGCTTAGATAGCGGGGAAGAGACCCAGTACTTC.

This clonotype has at least ten counts. The genes are TRBV7-9 and TRBJ1-4; D possibly corresponds to TRBD1 (5 bases). The germline V gene encodes CDR1 SEHNR and CDR2 FQNEAQ (reference sequence). Trimming shortened V by 3 bases and J by 8 bases, and 16 bases separated the two germline ends. The CDR3 contains 15 residues. This chain's CDR3 is CASSFIQGAHEKLFF. The CDR3 DNA is TGTGCCAGCAGCTTCATTCAGGGAGCCCACGAAAAACTGTTTTTT.

This clonotype has a handful of counts. The chain recombines TRBV7-3 with TRBJ2-1; D assignment may be TRBD1 or TRBD2 (5 bases each). The germline gives CDR1 SGHTA, CDR2 FQGTGA. The V gene lost 5 bases and the J gene lost 7 bases, with 12 bases spanning the gap. The CDR3 runs to 13 residues. The CDR3 region has the DNA TGTGCCAGCAGCGGTGGGGGTTGGAATGAGCAGTTCTTC. As protein: CASSGGGWNEQFF.

The rearrangement joins TRBV7-9 to TRBJ2-5; D not resolved. Trimming cost V 5 bases and J 5 bases, with 18 bases left between them. Per the germline V gene, CDR1 is SEHNR and CDR2 is FQNEAQ (reference sequence). The CDR3 covers 15 residues. The chain's CDR3 is CASSQLGGVGETQYF. The CDR3 DNA reads as TGTGCCAGCAGCCAGCTAGGTGGTGTTGGGGAGACCCAGTACTTC.

This clonotype occurred many times. The chain combines TRBV7-8 with TRBJ2-1, with D perhaps being TRBD1 or TRBD2 (5 bases each). Germline V lookup: CDR1 SGHVS, CDR2 FQNEAQ. Trimming stripped 1 base from V and 2 bases from J, with 12 bases between. The CDR3 runs to 16 residues. CDR3 in DNA: TGTGCCAGCAGCTTAGTGGGGACGGGCCCCTACAATGAGCAGTTCTTC. This translates into CASSLVGTGPYNEQFF.

V usage is TRBV5-6 and J usage is TRBJ2-1; possibly TRBD2 for D (6 bases). CDR3 length: 14 amino acids. Per the germline V gene, CDR1 is SGHDT and CDR2 is YYEEEE. Trimming stripped 4 bases from V and 5 bases from J, with 13 bases between. CDR3 residues: CASSAGTPDNEQFF. DNA for the CDR3: TGTGCCAGCAGCGCCGGGACTCCAGACAATGAGCAGTTCTTC.